The present TCR beta chain was sequenced within a study of technical replicates of blood from several donors. Unmatched junction bases numbered 4, after V lost 0 bases and J lost 2 bases. CDR1 is SGHRS, CDR2 YFSETQ, per germline. The CDR3 has 15 residues. Repertoires were generated with immunoSEQ multiplex PCR, while TCRdb's copy carries only in-frame clones and drops some. In the table there are more than 90,000 clones, 90% to 96% of which are singletons. Material: T cells isolated from PBMCs. The origin of this receptor is a human donor in good health. The chain couples TRBV5-1 to TRBJ2-7, with 8 bases lining up with TRBD1. CDR3 DNA sequence: TGCGCCAGCAGCTTGGTCGCAGGGGGCCCCTACGAGCAGTACTTC. It yields the protein CASSLVAGGPYEQYF.